This T cell receptor (beta chain) appears in the sequencing data of a study of blood T cells in healthy people across ages. This clonotype has just a few counts. Germline V gene lookup returns CDR1 SEHNR and CDR2 FQNEAQ (reference sequence). Trimming stripped 4 bases from V and 1 base from J, with 14 bases between. CDR3 length: 15 residues. It was with a sample-barcoded 5' primer and a J-beta primer mix that a second PCR of roughly 7 to 11 cycles was run. MiXCR was run by TCRdb on the 5' RACE reads, yielding one entry per CDR3 protein. The top ten clones hold approximately 10% of a sample with 450,000 to 650,000 distinct CDR3 sequences, 24% of them seen once. A further study also used this sample, focusing on T cells of mothers and their children. That report adds: Sequencing got over 9.5 million TCR beta CDR3 reads from each mother and roughly 2.7 million from each child. Slightly higher overlap, not significant, was seen in related mother-child pairs than in unrelated pairs.

This TCR came from a boy between 10 and 17 years old in good health. The specimen sequenced was blood. The V gene is TRBV7-9, the J gene TRBJ2-7; tentative D call: TRBD2 (6 bases). CDR3 protein: CASSSPLRGSYEQYF. CDR3 DNA sequence: TGTGCCAGCAGCTCCCCTCTGCGGGGATCCTACGAGCAGTACTTC.